This T cell receptor beta chain was recorded in a study of OX40 agonist ivuxolimab in advanced cancers. Germline CDR1 and CDR2: LNHDA and SQIVND (reference sequence). The V end lost 6 bases, the J end lost 8 bases, and 16 bases lay between the germline ends. The CDR3 is made up of 14 amino acids. TCRdb's copy holds only in-frame clones and misses some; the assay was immunoSEQ multiplex PCR. This table has about 92,000 clones, around 80% appearing once. The material was CD4+ or CD8+ T cells sorted from blood, obtained in a trial of the OX40 agonist ivuxolimab. This TCR derives from an adult with an advanced solid tumor such as melanoma, head and neck, liver or kidney cancer. The chain joins TRBV19 to TRBJ1-4; D call uncertain. The CDR3 loop reads CASRRLGIGEKLFF. CDR3 sequence (DNA): TGTGCCAGTAGGCGACTTGGAATCGGGGAAAAACTGTTTTTT.